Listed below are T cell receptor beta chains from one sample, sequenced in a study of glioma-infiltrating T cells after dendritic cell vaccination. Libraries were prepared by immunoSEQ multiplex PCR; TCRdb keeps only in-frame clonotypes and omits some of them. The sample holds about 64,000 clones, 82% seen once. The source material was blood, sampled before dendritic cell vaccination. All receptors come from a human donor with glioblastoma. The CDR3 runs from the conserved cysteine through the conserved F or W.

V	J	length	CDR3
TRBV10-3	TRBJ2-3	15	CAISEVASNTDTQYF
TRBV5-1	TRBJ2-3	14	CASSWAGGTDTQYF
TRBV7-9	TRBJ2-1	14	CASSSEGGLLDQFF
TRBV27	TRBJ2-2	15	CASRTRTGNTGELFF
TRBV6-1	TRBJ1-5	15	CASSEGIRGPQPQHF
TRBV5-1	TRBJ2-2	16	CASSPNVGSNTGELFF
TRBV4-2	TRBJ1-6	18	CASSQGGTVSSYNSPLHF
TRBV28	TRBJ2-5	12	CASRIAGETQYF
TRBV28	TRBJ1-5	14	CASSLPGLSQPQHF
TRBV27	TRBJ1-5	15	CASSNQGRGNQPQHF
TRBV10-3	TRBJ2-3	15	CAISPRGLGTDTQYF
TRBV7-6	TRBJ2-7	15	CASSLGTGGFYEQYF
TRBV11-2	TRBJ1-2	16	CASSFLRQRSNYGYTF
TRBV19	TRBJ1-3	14	CASSLLNSGNTIYF